The clone carrying this TCR beta chain was counted a few times. Its antigen remains unidentified. TCRdb analysed the reads with MiXCR anew, one entry per CDR3 protein. Of approximately 490,000 distinct CDR3 sequences in the sample, approximately 11% are singletons; the top ten hold about 10%. Trimming removed 0 bases from V and 2 bases from J; junction bases left unmatched: 5. This CDR3 has 17 amino acids. CDR1 MGHRA and CDR2 YSYEKL come from the germline V gene. The data were taken from a study of T cell repertoires in cytomegalovirus infection. For the study at large: In public TCR beta signatures, there were indications of both CMV infection and matching HLA type.

Study observations and caveats: Within the response measured ex vivo, HLA-C-restricted CMV-specific TCR beta clonotypes were dominant. The study identified carriers of CMV plus the relevant HLA from cumulative public TCR beta family frequency.

This rearrangement joins TRBV4-1 to TRBJ2-3; 10 bases are a match to TRBD2. The sample taken for sequencing was PBMCs. The receptor's source is a human donor in good health (CMV status not recorded). Some clones in this sample may be carry-over from other donors' samples. DNA for the CDR3: TGCGCCAGCAGCCAAGATTTGCTAGCGGGGGTCACAGATACGCAGTATTTT. Protein sequence: CASSQDLLAGVTDTQYF.